The 23 T cell receptor beta chains below were found in one sample sequenced in a study of T cells in Graves' hyperthyroidism and ophthalmopathy. TCR beta CDR3 regions were amplified from RNA transcripts. In the first-round RT-PCR of the TCR CDR3, the HTBI primer set was used. In TCRdb, the multiplex PCR reads were re-called with MiXCR into one record per CDR3 protein. The sample has hundreds of thousands of distinct CDR3 sequences; about 14% are singletons. Source material: blood. The receptor source for this set is a woman in her forties or fifties with Graves' ophthalmopathy.

This clonotype has at least ten counts. The chain joins TRBV27 to TRBJ2-7; D is uncertain. The CDR3 covers 13 residues. Germline CDR1 and CDR2: MNHEY and SMNVEV (reference sequence). Trimming pared 3 bases from V and 6 bases from J, leaving 12 bases between. The CDR3, as DNA: TGTGCCAGCAGTTTGAAAGGGTTCGGCGAGCAGTACTTC. Encoded protein: CASSLKGFGEQYF.

This clonotype was counted at least ten times. The chain couples TRBV7-3 to TRBJ2-2; D could derive from TRBD1 or TRBD2 (5 bases each). The V and J ends lost 10 bases and 3 bases respectively, with 9 bases between them. Germline loops: CDR1 SGHTA, CDR2 FQGTGA. The length of the CDR3 is 12 residues. The CDR3 region has the DNA TGTGCCATCGTGGGGGACACCGGGGAGCTGTTTTTT. It yields the protein CAIVGDTGELFF.

The chain couples TRBV9 to TRBJ2-1; TRBD2 matches 10 bases. J gave up 7 bases and V 0 bases, and 4 bases lay outside the gene matches. The CDR3 runs to 15 residues. Per germline, CDR1 SGDLS and CDR2 YYNGEE. The CDR3 sequence: CASSVGSSGRNEQFF. The CDR3 bases are TGTGCCAGCAGCGTAGGTTCTAGCGGGAGAAATGAGCAGTTCTTC.

In this sample, this clonotype turned up many times. The rearrangement joins TRBV28 to TRBJ2-7, with 8 bases fitting TRBD1. CDR1 and CDR2 from the germline V gene are MDHEN and SYDVKM. V was pared by 3 bases and J by 2 bases, with 9 bases of the junction left unmatched. The CDR3 spans 16 residues. The CDR3 here is CASSFPRTGTTYEQYF. The CDR3 DNA sequence: TGTGCCAGCAGTTTTCCCAGGACAGGGACCACCTACGAGCAGTACTTC.

V gene TRBV20-1 combines with J gene TRBJ2-4, with a weak D call TRBD2 (6 bases). Germline CDR1 and CDR2: DFQATT and SNEGSKA (reference sequence). The V end lost 4 bases, the J end lost 2 bases, and 15 bases lay between the germline ends. There are 15 residues in the CDR3. As DNA, the CDR3 is TGCAGTGCTACGAGCGACGGGACTTCCAAAAACATTCAGTACTTC. It translates to CSATSDGTSKNIQYF.

The sample holds many counts of this clonotype. The CDR3 DNA sequence: TGCGCCAGCAGCTTCGTCCCAGGGTCGAACAATGAGCAGTTCTTC. Encoded protein: CASSFVPGSNNEQFF. The chain joins TRBV5-1 to TRBJ2-1; D may be TRBD1 (5 bases). V lost 2 bases to trimming and J lost 5 bases, with 14 bases between them. The CDR3 runs to 15 residues. Per germline, CDR1 SGHRS and CDR2 YFSETQ.

J is TRBJ2-1 and V is TRBV28, with 9 bases lining up with TRBD2. From germline, CDR1 is MDHEN and CDR2 SYDVKM. The V and J ends lost 7 bases and 15 bases, in that order; junction bases with no gene match: 10. This CDR3 has 12 residues. DNA of the CDR3: TGTGCCAGCACCCTAGCGGGACGAGACCGGTTCTTC. It translates to CASTLAGRDRFF.

The chain carries TRBV5-4 and TRBJ1-2; 11 positions agree with TRBD1. Germline V CDR1 and CDR2: SGHNT, YYREEE (reference sequence). The CDR3 is made up of 14 amino acids. V was clipped by 4 bases and J by 5 bases; unmatched bases: 4. CDR3 sequence: CASSQGQGDYGYTF. For the CDR3, the DNA is TGTGCCAGCAGCCAGGGACAGGGGGATTATGGCTACACCTTC.

In regard to this clonotype: A clone one base away is much larger, so this may be a read error. The chain recombines TRBV6-1 with TRBJ2-1; D is perhaps TRBD2 (6 bases). CDR1 and CDR2 from the germline V gene are MNHNS and SASEGT. Trimming stripped 7 bases from V and 2 bases from J, with 15 bases between. The CDR3 contains 15 residues. The CDR3 DNA reads TGTGCCAGCAAAGAAAGCGGGCCCGCCTACAATGAGCAGTTCTTC. Translating gives CASKESGPAYNEQFF.

The V call is TRBV14, the J call TRBJ1-1; perhaps TRBD1 as D (6 bases). Trimming took off 3 bases at V and 7 bases at J, with 12 bases between the two ends. This CDR3 contains 13 residues. Per the germline V gene, CDR1 is SGHDN and CDR2 is FVKESK. The CDR3 sequence is CASSQQGNFEAFF. In nucleotides, the CDR3 is TGTGCCAGCAGCCAGCAGGGGAATTTTGAAGCTTTCTTT.

This clonotype came up a few times. This chain uses TRBV30 with TRBJ1-6, with unresolved D. V was clipped by 3 bases and J by 10 bases, with 19 bases between them. The germline V gene has CDR1 GTSNPN and CDR2 SVGIG (reference sequence). The CDR3 runs 15 residues. This CDR3 is CAWSHKGGVRSPLHF. The CDR3 bases are TGTGCCTGGAGCCACAAAGGTGGAGTTAGGTCACCCCTCCACTTT.

This chain joins TRBV12-3 or TRBV12-4 and TRBJ1-6; weak D call: TRBD1 (6 bases). CDR3 length: 14 amino acids. The V and J ends lost 3 bases and 7 bases respectively, with 10 bases between them. CDR3 sequence: CASSFQGGNSPLHF. In nucleotides, the CDR3 is TGTGCCAGCAGTTTTCAAGGGGGGAATTCACCCCTCCACTTT.

The chain employs TRBV5-5 and TRBJ2-1, with 11 bases lining up with TRBD1. The CDR3 has 16 residues. Germline V gene sequence: CDR1 SGHKS, CDR2 YYEKEE (reference sequence). V was pared by 4 bases and J by 7 bases, with 10 bases of the junction left unmatched. The CDR3 bases are TGTGCCAGCAGCCCAATTCTCCGGGACAGGGGGAATGAGCAGTTCTTC. Translated: CASSPILRDRGNEQFF.

This clonotype has only one observation. The gene calls are TRBV20-1 and TRBJ2-2; 16 nucleotides match TRBD2. CDR3 length equals 17 residues. Per the germline V gene, CDR1 is DFQATT and CDR2 is SNEGSKA (reference sequence). The V segment lost 4 bases and the J segment 1 base; nucleotides outside the gene matches: 3. As DNA, the CDR3 is TGCAGTGCTACGGGACTAGCGGGAGGGCAGAACACCGGGGAGCTGTTTTTT. Translating it yields CSATGLAGGQNTGELFF.

Many counts were recorded for this clonotype. The rearrangement uses TRBV6-2 or TRBV6-3 and TRBJ2-1, with 9 positions matching TRBD2. The CDR3 extends over 18 amino acids. Per germline, CDR1 MNHEY and CDR2 SVGEGT. With V trimmed by 2 bases and J by 7 bases, 15 bases remained unmatched. CDR3: CASSYLAGSPGAGNEQFF. For the CDR3, the DNA is TGTGCCAGCAGTTACCTAGCGGGAAGCCCCGGCGCGGGTAATGAGCAGTTCTTC.

This clonotype was detected many times. This chain links TRBV7-9 with TRBJ2-3; 12 bases are shared with TRBD2. Germline CDR1 and CDR2: SEHNR and FQNEAQ (reference sequence). The CDR3 loop spans 17 amino acids. The ends lost 1 base at V and 2 bases at J; junction bases unmatched: 4. CDR3: CASSLEGTSGSTDTQYF. The CDR3 bases are TGTGCCAGCAGCTTAGAAGGGACTAGCGGGTCCACAGATACGCAGTATTTT.

The V gene is TRBV7-9, the J gene TRBJ2-5, with unresolved D. This CDR3 region has 13 residues. Germline assignment: CDR1 SEHNR and CDR2 FQNEAQ (reference sequence). V gave up 6 bases and J gave up 5 bases, with 13 bases separating them. Here the CDR3 DNA reads TGTGCCAGCAGTTTGACGGTCGGGGAGACCCAGTACTTC. Its translation: CASSLTVGETQYF.

In this sample, this clonotype turned up many times. This rearrangement joins TRBV6-1 to TRBJ1-1; D is perhaps TRBD1 (6 bases). This CDR3 is built from 15 residues. Germline V gene lookup returns CDR1 MNHNS and CDR2 SASEGT. Trimming took off 8 bases at V and 0 bases at J, with 16 bases between the two ends. The CDR3 DNA follows: TGTGCCAGCGATCGGGGGCTCGGGATGAACACTGAAGCTTTCTTT. Translation gives CASDRGLGMNTEAFF.

This clonotype appeared a few times. The J gene is TRBJ2-2, the V gene TRBV28; no clear D. The V gene's germline CDR1 is MDHEN and CDR2 SYDVKM. This CDR3 spans 15 amino acids. V gave up 6 bases and J gave up 4 bases, with 15 bases separating them. The CDR3 reads CASSLLPGTTGELFF. The CDR3, as DNA: TGTGCCAGCAGCCTATTACCAGGAACCACCGGGGAGCTGTTTTTT.

The chain uses TRBV24-1 and TRBJ2-1; no reliable D call. This CDR3 has 15 amino acids. Germline values: CDR1 KGHDR, CDR2 SFDVKD. Between the trimmed V and J ends, which lost 3 bases and 3 bases, there was a span of 11 bases. CDR3 sequence (DNA): TGTGCCACCAGTGATCCCTTAAGCCACTACAATGAGCAGTTCTTC. Amino acids: CATSDPLSHYNEQFF.

This clonotype was recorded at least ten times. J is TRBJ2-1 and V is TRBV7-2; TRBD2 matches at 10 bases. V gave up 1 base and J gave up 8 bases; unmatched junction bases: 14. The CDR3 totals 18 residues. The V gene's germline CDR1 is SGHTA and CDR2 FQGNSA. The CDR3 sequence: CASSLVSIPSGSLDEQFF. CDR3 DNA sequence: TGTGCCAGCAGCTTAGTCTCGATTCCTAGCGGGAGTTTAGATGAGCAGTTCTTC.

The chain recombines TRBV12-3 or TRBV12-4 with TRBJ1-1, with D uncertain. V lost 7 bases and J 5 bases, leaving 17 bases between the germline ends. The length of the CDR3 is 14 residues. CDR3 sequence reads: CASTSNLGRTEAFF. CDR3 nucleotide sequence: TGTGCCAGCACCAGTAACCTGGGCCGAACTGAAGCTTTCTTT.

This chain links TRBV30 with TRBJ2-7, with 9 nucleotides matching TRBD2. After removal of 2 bases from V and 0 bases from J, the junction contained 11 bases not matched to a gene. The CDR3 loop spans 17 amino acids. Germline CDR1 and CDR2: GTSNPN and SVGIG (reference sequence). The CDR3 DNA follows: TGTGCCTGGAGTTGGAGACTAGCGGCAAGGAGCTCCTACGAGCAGTACTTC. The encoded protein is CAWSWRLAARSSYEQYF.